Shown below are 32 T cell receptor beta chains from a single sample sequenced in a study of blood T cell repertoires in COVID-19. Data came from immunoSEQ multiplex PCR; TCRdb stores just in-frame clones and leaves some out. Of some 400,000 clones listed, more than 85% were seen once; the top ten hold roughly 0.86%. The sequenced material came from PBMCs or T cells enriched from blood (not recorded which). The receptors were gathered from a woman between 40 and 50 years old who had been exposed to COVID-19.

This chain links TRBV19 with TRBJ1-3; D is uncertain. CDR3 size: 15 residues. CDR1 and CDR2 (germline): LNHDA, SQIVND (reference sequence). V was trimmed by 8 bases and J by 0 bases, leaving 14 bases between them. The CDR3 loop is CASRLEVLSGNTIYF. The CDR3 bases are TGTGCCAGTCGGTTAGAAGTCCTCTCTGGAAACACCATATATTTT.

The rearrangement links TRBV12-5 to TRBJ1-5; TRBD1 might be the D (6 bases). V was shortened by 0 bases and J by 3 bases, with 18 bases between the two germline ends. The CDR3 loop spans 18 amino acids. The germline V gene has CDR1 LGHNT and CDR2 FRNRAP. CDR3 protein: CASGLVRETGLNNQPQHF. In DNA form, the CDR3 reads TGTGCTAGTGGTTTGGTACGGGAAACAGGGCTTAACAATCAGCCCCAGCATTTT.

The J gene is TRBJ1-2, the V gene TRBV24-1; D is uncertain. V gave up 4 bases and J gave up 4 bases, with 9 bases separating them. Germline-derived CDR1 and CDR2 are KGHDR and SFDVKD. The CDR3 is made up of 13 amino acids. The DNA for the CDR3 is TGTGCCACCAGTGAGCCGGGGATCTATGGCTACACCTTC. This sequence encodes CATSEPGIYGYTF.

This clone appeared once. The V call is TRBV19, the J call TRBJ2-1, with 10 positions matching TRBD1. The germline V gene encodes CDR1 LNHDA and CDR2 SQIVND (reference sequence). Trimming removed 7 bases from V and 7 bases from J; junction bases left unmatched: 16. The CDR3 spans 17 residues. Here the CDR3 DNA reads TGTGCCAGTACCCGTGGGACAGGGGTTCTTAAGGGTAATGAGCAGTTCTTC. Protein: CASTRGTGVLKGNEQFF.

The chain recombines TRBV5-6 with TRBJ1-4, with D possibly matching TRBD1 (6 bases). CDR3 length: 14 amino acids. The V gene lost 4 bases and the J gene lost 8 bases, with 15 bases spanning the gap. Germline V gene sequence: CDR1 SGHDT, CDR2 YYEEEE. CDR3 loop: CASSHRGAGEKLFF. The DNA for the CDR3 is TGTGCCAGCAGCCATCGGGGGGCAGGAGAAAAACTGTTTTTT.

The chain employs TRBV5-6 and TRBJ1-3, with 10 nucleotides matching TRBD1. Trimming cost V 5 bases and J 4 bases; bases outside gene matches: 6. CDR1 is SGHDT, CDR2 YYEEEE, per germline. This CDR3 has 15 residues. This CDR3 reads CASSRQGATGNTIYF. CDR3 nucleotides: TGTGCCAGCAGTCGACAGGGGGCTACGGGAAACACCATATATTTT.

The chain employs TRBV19 and TRBJ1-1; D might be TRBD1 (5 bases). Per the germline V gene, CDR1 is LNHDA and CDR2 is SQIVND (reference sequence). The CDR3 has 14 amino acids. V lost 5 bases to trimming and J lost 3 bases, with 13 bases between them. The CDR3 DNA reads TGTGCCAGTAGTCCACAGGATTTCTACACTGAAGCTTTCTTT. This encodes CASSPQDFYTEAFF.

This clone was picked up a small number of times. This rearrangement joins TRBV15 to TRBJ1-5, with TRBD1 matching over 12 bases. Germline loops: CDR1 LNHNV, CDR2 YYDKDF (reference sequence). V shed 2 bases and J 5 bases; nucleotides not matched to a gene: 10. The CDR3 extends over 18 amino acids. CDR3 in amino acids: CATSRTLGGTGGDQPQHF. DNA of the CDR3: TGTGCCACCAGCAGAACATTGGGAGGGACAGGGGGCGATCAGCCCCAGCATTTT.

This clone was observed once. This sequence joins TRBV13 and TRBJ1-1; perhaps TRBD1 as D (5 bases). The CDR3 sequence is 14 residues long. Trimming pared 1 base from V and 3 bases from J, leaving 9 bases between. Germline CDR1 is PRHDT and CDR2 is FYEKMQ (reference sequence). CDR3 protein: CASSLVGGHTEAFF. The CDR3 coding sequence is TGTGCCAGCAGCTTAGTCGGGGGTCACACTGAAGCTTTCTTT.

The rearrangement joins TRBV15 to TRBJ1-1; D gene ambiguous. CDR1 is LNHNV and CDR2 is YYDKDF in the germline V gene (reference sequence). V was cut by 9 bases and J by 1 base, with 15 bases left in between. This CDR3 spans 14 amino acids. The DNA for the CDR3 is TGTGCCACTAGCGGCGAGGGAGGGAACACTGAAGCTTTCTTT. Its protein is CATSGEGGNTEAFF.

The V and J genes are TRBV2 and TRBJ2-1; 9 nucleotides match TRBD2. After removal of 3 bases from V and 5 bases from J, the junction contained 5 bases not matched to a gene. Germline CDR1 and CDR2: SNHLY and FYNNEI. This CDR3 is 15 amino acids long. CDR3 DNA sequence: TGTGCCAGCAGTGAGAGTAGCGGGGGTGACAATGAGCAGTTCTTC. This sequence encodes CASSESSGGDNEQFF. The full variable domain, completed using reference TRBV2 and TRBJ2-1, is EPEVTQTPSHQVTQMGQEVILRCVPISNHLYFYWYRQILGQKVEFLVSFYNNEISEKSEIFDDQFSVERPDGSNFTLKIRSTKLEDSAMYFCASSESSGGDNEQFFGPGTRLTVL.

The rearrangement joins TRBV4-1 to TRBJ1-1, with D perhaps TRBD1 (6 bases). The germline V gene has CDR1 MGHRA and CDR2 YSYEKL. The CDR3 covers 18 residues. Deletions cut 0 bases from V and 5 bases from J, with 22 bases between. The chain's CDR3 is CASSQDPLRGGAITEAFF. Here the CDR3 DNA reads TGCGCCAGCAGCCAAGATCCGCTACGGGGGGGCGCGATTACTGAAGCTTTCTTT.

The gene calls are TRBV24-1 and TRBJ1-2; D possibly corresponds to TRBD1 (5 bases). V gave up 7 bases and J gave up 5 bases, with 22 bases separating them. CDR1 is KGHDR, CDR2 SFDVKD, per germline. The CDR3 is 16 amino acids. This CDR3 is CATRRDRRADPYGYTF. DNA for the CDR3: TGTGCCACCAGAAGAGATCGCAGGGCGGACCCTTATGGCTACACCTTC.

CDR3 loop: CASSQGSSVYNEQFF. The CDR3 DNA sequence: TGTGCCAGCAGTCAGGGGAGTTCAGTCTACAATGAGCAGTTCTTC. The chain has TRBV27 and TRBJ2-1, with D perhaps matching TRBD1 (6 bases). Per the germline V gene, CDR1 is MNHEY and CDR2 is SMNVEV (reference sequence). With 5 bases removed from V and 3 bases from J, the gap between germline ends came to 14 bases. CDR3 length equals 15 residues.

The genes are TRBV18 and TRBJ2-5; a weak D match, TRBD2 (6 bases). Looked up from germline, CDR1 is KGHSH and CDR2 is LQKENI. The CDR3 covers 15 residues. V lost 3 bases and J 5 bases, leaving 16 bases between the germline ends. CDR3 residues: CASSPAKGRSETQYF. CDR3 in DNA: TGTGCCAGCTCACCTGCAAAAGGGAGGAGCGAGACCCAGTACTTC.

The rearrangement uses TRBV2 and TRBJ2-2; D might be TRBD1 (6 bases). Germline CDR1 and CDR2: SNHLY and FYNNEI. CDR3 length: 16 residues. V shed 7 bases and J shed 0 bases, with 15 bases lying between them. CDR3 sequence (DNA): TGTGCCAGCAATCGTCGGGGACACACGAACACCGGGGAGCTGTTTTTT. This sequence encodes CASNRRGHTNTGELFF. Variable domain in full (rest from reference TRBV2 and TRBJ2-2): EPEVTQTPSHQVTQMGQEVILRCVPISNHLYFYWYRQILGQKVEFLVSFYNNEISEKSEIFDDQFSVERPDGSNFTLKIRSTKLEDSAMYFCASNRRGHTNTGELFFGEGSRLTVL.

The chain is built from TRBV4-3 and TRBJ2-1; maybe TRBD2 (6 bases). With 0 bases removed from V and 0 bases from J, the gap between germline ends came to 9 bases. CDR3 length: 16 residues. Germline-derived CDR1 and CDR2 are LGHNA and YSLEER. The CDR3 DNA reads as TGCGCCAGCAGCCAAGATGGGGGGAGCTCCTACAATGAGCAGTTCTTC. Protein product: CASSQDGGSSYNEQFF.

The V gene is TRBV29-1, the J gene TRBJ1-1; possible D gene TRBD1, 6 bases. This CDR3 spans 14 amino acids. CDR1 is SQVTM and CDR2 is ANQGSEA in the germline V gene. The V end was cut by 4 bases, the J end by 1 base, with 13 bases between. CDR3 sequence: CSVVGGGGNTEAFF. The CDR3 nucleotides read TGCAGCGTTGTTGGGGGCGGAGGGAACACTGAAGCTTTCTTT.

The genes are TRBV7-2 and TRBJ1-6, with 10 bases that match TRBD1. This CDR3 is built from 15 residues. The J segment lost 7 bases and the V segment lost 5 bases, leaving 5 bases of the junction unmatched. Per the germline V gene, CDR1 is SGHTA and CDR2 is FQGNSA. CDR3 amino acids: CASSPSGQGNSPLHF. The CDR3 DNA is TGTGCCAGCAGCCCCTCGGGACAGGGGAATTCACCCCTCCACTTT.

The chain has TRBV9 and TRBJ1-1; 10 bases map to TRBD1. Trimming removed 3 bases from V and 6 bases from J; junction bases left unmatched: 17. The CDR3 has 18 amino acids. Germline CDR1 SGDLS, CDR2 YYNGEE. CDR3 sequence: CASSAGTGELSASPEAFF. Written as DNA, the CDR3 is TGTGCCAGCAGCGCAGGGACAGGGGAACTGTCCGCGTCCCCTGAAGCTTTCTTT.

V is TRBV19 and J is TRBJ2-4, with 11 bases fitting TRBD2. Looked up from germline, CDR1 is LNHDA and CDR2 is SQIVND (reference sequence). CDR3 length: 18 amino acids. Germline trimming cut 6 bases from V and 0 bases from J; bases unmatched to any gene: 10. CDR3 sequence reads: CASRRTGLAEIAKNIQYF. The CDR3 DNA sequence: TGTGCCAGTAGGAGGACGGGACTAGCGGAAATAGCCAAAAACATTCAGTACTTC.

This chain links TRBV19 with TRBJ1-5, with D uncertain. This CDR3 contains 14 residues. V was trimmed by 4 bases and J by 1 base, leaving 8 bases between them. CDR1 and CDR2 (germline): LNHDA, SQIVND (reference sequence). The CDR3 loop reads CASSKRGSNQPQHF. The CDR3 region has the DNA TGTGCCAGTAGTAAGCGAGGGAGCAATCAGCCCCAGCATTTT.

This chain connects TRBV25-1 to TRBJ1-1, with a tentative D call TRBD1 (6 bases). There are 15 residues in the CDR3. CDR1 is MGHDK, CDR2 SYGVNS, per germline. V was shortened by 8 bases and J by 4 bases, with 20 bases between the two germline ends. CDR3 in amino acids: CASGTTGRWGTEAFF. The DNA for the CDR3 is TGTGCCAGCGGAACCACAGGGAGATGGGGCACTGAAGCTTTCTTT.

J is TRBJ2-7 and V is TRBV2; 10 bases are shared with TRBD1. The CDR3 totals 14 residues. CDR1 is SNHLY, CDR2 FYNNEI, per germline. With 5 bases clipped from V and 1 base from J, the junction kept 2 bases outside the gene matches. The chain's CDR3 is CASSRDRGSYEQYF. The DNA for the CDR3 is TGTGCCAGCAGTAGGGACAGGGGATCCTACGAGCAGTACTTC. The full variable domain, completed using reference TRBV2 and TRBJ2-7, is EPEVTQTPSHQVTQMGQEVILRCVPISNHLYFYWYRQILGQKVEFLVSFYNNEISEKSEIFDDQFSVERPDGSNFTLKIRSTKLEDSAMYFCASSRDRGSYEQYFGPGTRLTVT.

The chain employs TRBV5-4 and TRBJ2-1, with 11 bases lining up with TRBD2. The CDR3 runs to 18 residues. V shed 1 base and J 4 bases; nucleotides not matched to a gene: 10. The germline gives CDR1 SGHNT, CDR2 YYREEE (reference sequence). CDR3 DNA sequence: TGTGCCAGCAGCTTGAGGCTAGCGGGAGGCCGCCGTTACAATGAGCAGTTCTTC. It is translated as CASSLRLAGGRRYNEQFF.

This chain uses TRBV19 with TRBJ1-5; the D is unclear. The germline V gene has CDR1 LNHDA and CDR2 SQIVND (reference sequence). This CDR3 is 15 amino acids long. V lost 5 bases and J 3 bases, leaving 14 bases between the germline ends. In DNA, the CDR3 is TGTGCCAGTAGTCCCGGGGTTTCACTCAATCAGCCCCAGCATTTT. Translation: CASSPGVSLNQPQHF.

The chain employs TRBV29-1 and TRBJ1-2; 9 bases align to TRBD1. The CDR3 is made up of 12 amino acids. V lost 6 bases, J lost 7 bases, and 6 bases stayed unmatched. Looked up from germline, CDR1 is SQVTM and CDR2 is ANQGSEA. The DNA of the CDR3 is TGCAGCGTGAGGGGACAGGGAATTGGCTACACCTTC. Protein product: CSVRGQGIGYTF.

The chain uses TRBV10-1 and TRBJ2-7, with D perhaps TRBD1 (5 bases). Germline V gives CDR1 WNHNN, CDR2 SYGVQD (reference sequence). The CDR3 spans 14 residues. V was clipped by 3 bases and J by 4 bases, with 13 bases between them. The CDR3 nucleotides are TGCGCCAGCAGTGAAGATTTGGGGCGTTACGAGCAGTACTTC. It codes for CASSEDLGRYEQYF.

The chain recombines TRBV24-1 with TRBJ1-6; TRBD1 might be the D (6 bases). This CDR3 is built from 14 residues. V shed 5 bases and J shed 4 bases, with 8 bases lying between them. Germline CDR1 and CDR2: KGHDR and SFDVKD. This CDR3 is CATSAGAYNSPLHF. CDR3 DNA: TGTGCCACCAGTGCAGGGGCATATAATTCACCCCTCCACTTT.

This chain connects TRBV7-2 to TRBJ1-6; 8 nucleotides line up with TRBD1. CDR1 and CDR2 from the germline V gene are SGHTA and FQGNSA. V was pared by 5 bases and J by 8 bases, with 11 bases of the junction left unmatched. The CDR3 length is 16 residues. CDR3 sequence reads: CASSPSDRGSDSPLHF. The CDR3, as DNA: TGTGCCAGCAGCCCGTCCGACAGGGGCTCGGATTCACCCCTCCACTTT.

The rearrangement links TRBV7-9 to TRBJ1-2, with TRBD1 as a possible D gene (6 bases). Germline V lookup: CDR1 SEHNR, CDR2 FQNEAQ (reference sequence). This CDR3 has 15 residues. The germline V and J ends were trimmed by 0 bases and 4 bases, with 12 bases remaining between them. CDR3 in DNA: TGTGCCAGCAGCTTAGCGGGGGCAGGGGCCTATGGCTACACCTTC. Amino acid sequence: CASSLAGAGAYGYTF.

The chain joins TRBV5-4 to TRBJ1-1, with 10 bases fitting TRBD1. V lost 4 bases to trimming and J lost 7 bases; unmatched junction nucleotides: 7. CDR1 SGHNT and CDR2 YYREEE come from the germline V gene (reference sequence). This CDR3 has 14 residues. DNA of the CDR3: TGTGCCAGCAGCAATCCGGGACAGGGGCTTGAAGCTTTCTTT. Protein sequence: CASSNPGQGLEAFF.